The clone carrying this T cell receptor (beta chain) has just one count. The source of the sample is a study of CD8 T cells in Susac syndrome. Random-hexamer reverse transcription was applied to about 0.45 to 1 ug RNA. An immunoSEQ multiplex PCR generated amplified TCR beta CDR3 products spanning 54 Vbeta and 13 Jbeta. One entry per CDR3 protein, called by TCRdb with MiXCR from the immunoSEQ multiplex PCR reads. The table includes approximately 270,000 distinct CDR3 sequences, roughly 93% detected once. TCR beta from blood CD8+ and CD4+ T cells was sequenced. The multiple sclerosis controls consisted of treatment-naive patients with relapsing-remitting disease, either stable or active. TEMRA cells were FACS-enriched, and CD8+ and CD4+ T cells were isolated negatively. The length of the CDR3 is 16 residues. CDR1 and CDR2 (germline): SEHNR, FQNEAQ (reference sequence). The V and J ends lost 1 base and 4 bases respectively, with 14 bases between them.

The receptor's source is a human donor with multiple sclerosis. V and J are TRBV7-9 and TRBJ2-1; unclear D gene. Sequencing was performed on CD4+ T cells from PBMCs. CDR3 sequence reads: CASSLGVGWVYNEQFF. The CDR3 DNA reads TGTGCCAGCAGCTTAGGGGTCGGTTGGGTATACAATGAGCAGTTCTTC.